The 17 T cell receptor beta chains in this list originate from one sample, sequenced in a study of T cell responses to AZD1222 COVID-19 vaccine. Sequencing used immunoSEQ multiplex PCR; TCRdb keeps in-frame clones, though not all of them. The repertoire includes about 190,000 clones, 90% to 95% of them detected once, and about 9.3% sits in the top ten. This specimen was peripheral blood, taken on day 0 of AZD1222 vaccination. All receptors derive from an adult in good health.

The chain couples TRBV30 to TRBJ1-2; a weak D match, TRBD1 (6 bases). This CDR3 comprises 16 residues. The germline V gene encodes CDR1 GTSNPN and CDR2 SVGIG (reference sequence). Trimming took off 3 bases at V and 3 bases at J, with 20 bases between the two ends. CDR3 sequence (DNA): TGTGCCTGGAGCCGACAGGTCTACCGGCAGGACTATGGCTACACCTTC. Translated: CAWSRQVYRQDYGYTF.

This chain uses TRBV27 with TRBJ2-7, with D perhaps TRBD1 or TRBD2 (5 bases each). CDR1 is MNHEY and CDR2 is SMNVEV in the germline V gene (reference sequence). With 6 bases removed from V and 0 bases from J, the gap between germline ends came to 18 bases. The CDR3 is 16 amino acids. The CDR3 is CASRHIPGPGSYEQYF. In DNA form, the CDR3 reads TGTGCCAGCAGACACATCCCGGGACCCGGCTCCTACGAGCAGTACTTC.

This sequence joins TRBV10-3 and TRBJ2-7, with a weak D call TRBD2 (5 bases). The CDR3 is 14 residues long. In germline, CDR1 is ENHRY, CDR2 SYGVKD. V was shortened by 3 bases and J by 0 bases, with 9 bases between the two germline ends. As DNA, the CDR3 is TGTGCCATCAGTGAATCTGCGGGCTCCTACGAGCAGTACTTC. This sequence encodes CAISESAGSYEQYF.

The chain is built from TRBV29-1 and TRBJ1-1; no clear D gene. The CDR3 length is 13 residues. In germline, CDR1 is SQVTM, CDR2 ANQGSEA. V lost 4 bases and J lost 1, with 10 bases in between. DNA for the CDR3: TGCAGCGTTGTTAAGTTCGCGAACACTGAAGCTTTCTTT. Its translation is CSVVKFANTEAFF.

J is TRBJ2-5 and V is TRBV5-1; D call uncertain. CDR3 length: 14 amino acids. Trimming shortened V by 2 bases and J by 1 base, and 9 bases separated the two germline ends. The germline V gene has CDR1 SGHRS and CDR2 YFSETQ. CDR3 DNA: TGCGCCAGCAGCTTCAGTAATACCCAAGAGACCCAGTACTTC. It encodes CASSFSNTQETQYF.

The genes are TRBV2 and TRBJ2-7; no definite D call. The germline V gene has CDR1 SNHLY and CDR2 FYNNEI. The CDR3 loop spans 13 amino acids. With 6 bases removed from V and 2 bases from J, the gap between germline ends came to 11 bases. The CDR3 sequence is CASRLGSAYEQYF. CDR3 sequence (DNA): TGTGCCAGCAGGCTAGGGTCGGCCTACGAGCAGTACTTC.

This chain uses TRBV4-1 with TRBJ1-4; 10 nucleotides agree with TRBD1. The CDR3 totals 17 residues. From germline, CDR1 is MGHRA and CDR2 YSYEKL. Trimming removed 5 bases from V and 10 bases from J; junction bases left unmatched: 16. In nucleotides, the CDR3 is TGCGCCAGCAGCTCCCGGGACAGGGGCGCGCGAAGTGGAAAACTGTTTTTT. Amino acid sequence: CASSSRDRGARSGKLFF.

The V gene is TRBV19, the J gene TRBJ2-1, with 8 bases matching TRBD2. CDR1 LNHDA and CDR2 SQIVND come from the germline V gene (reference sequence). V lost 6 bases to trimming and J lost 6 bases; unmatched junction nucleotides: 10. The CDR3 loop spans 15 amino acids. CDR3 sequence reads: CASRGPSGRFNEQFF. In DNA, the CDR3 is TGTGCCAGTAGAGGTCCCAGCGGGAGATTCAATGAGCAGTTCTTC.

The J gene is TRBJ1-5, the V gene TRBV28, with D maybe TRBD1 (6 bases). V was trimmed by 8 bases and J by 5 bases, leaving 10 bases between them. Germline CDR1 is MDHEN and CDR2 is SYDVKM. This CDR3 is built from 12 residues. CDR3 nucleotide sequence: TGTGCCAGCCACAGGGTCGATCAGCCCCAGCATTTT. It specifies CASHRVDQPQHF.

This chain joins TRBV20-1 and TRBJ2-7; no firm D call. Germline CDR1 and CDR2: DFQATT and SNEGSKA (reference sequence). The germline V and J ends were trimmed by 3 bases and 1 base, with 7 bases remaining between them. The CDR3 is 12 amino acids. CDR3: CSASVGSYEQYF. The DNA for the CDR3 is TGCAGTGCTAGTGTAGGATCCTACGAGCAGTACTTC.

The V call is TRBV20-1, the J call TRBJ1-4; 8 positions match TRBD1. V dropped 3 bases and J dropped 7; count of bases not matched to a gene: 7. CDR3 length equals 14 residues. The germline CDR1 and CDR2 sequences are DFQATT and SNEGSKA (reference sequence). CDR3 sequence (DNA): TGCAGTGCTAGTAGCAGGGGGCAAAGTGAAAAACTGTTTTTT. Translation: CSASSRGQSEKLFF.

The rearrangement joins TRBV6-2 or TRBV6-3 to TRBJ2-7; TRBD1 or TRBD2 may be the D gene (5 bases each). V dropped 5 bases and J dropped 2 bases, with 19 bases sitting between them. The CDR3 has 16 residues. Germline V lookup: CDR1 MNHEY, CDR2 SVGEGT. As DNA, the CDR3 is TGTGCCAGCAGTCACTACGGGACCCCGAGAGCCTACGAGCAGTACTTC. Translating gives CASSHYGTPRAYEQYF.

The rearrangement joins TRBV10-3 to TRBJ2-3, with 8 bases identical to TRBD2. Germline loops: CDR1 ENHRY, CDR2 SYGVKD. This CDR3 has 18 amino acids. The junction had 13 bases not matched to a gene; V was cut back by 0 bases and J by 5 bases. CDR3: CAISESFLAGRDIDTQYF. For the CDR3, the DNA is TGTGCCATCAGTGAGTCGTTCTTAGCGGGACGGGACATAGATACGCAGTATTTT.

Only one count was recorded for this clone. The chain links TRBV28 to TRBJ1-4, with D unclear. This CDR3 spans 16 amino acids. The V and J ends lost 5 bases and 6 bases respectively, with 19 bases between them. Looked up from germline, CDR1 is MDHEN and CDR2 is SYDVKM. CDR3 nucleotides: TGTGCCAGCAGTGATGGACGCGCGTACTCCGATGAAAAACTGTTTTTT. It encodes CASSDGRAYSDEKLFF.

The rearrangement uses TRBV28 and TRBJ1-5; 8 bases map to TRBD1. Trimming cost V 6 bases and J 4 bases; bases outside gene matches: 8. The CDR3 is made up of 15 amino acids. In germline, CDR1 is MDHEN, CDR2 SYDVKM. The CDR3 nucleotides are TGTGCCAGCAGCGCAGGGGGCGCAGGGAATCAGCCCCAGCATTTT. It yields the protein CASSAGGAGNQPQHF.

This rearrangement joins TRBV3-1 (or the pseudogene TRBV3-2) to TRBJ2-1; 10 bases are shared with TRBD2. CDR3 length equals 17 residues. Germline lookup yields CDR1 LGHDT and CDR2 YNNKEL (reference sequence). V dropped 1 base and J dropped 4; count of bases not matched to a gene: 7. CDR3 sequence reads: CASSQGGSGRDYNEQFF. The CDR3 DNA sequence: TGTGCCAGCAGCCAAGGAGGCAGCGGGAGGGATTACAATGAGCAGTTCTTC.

The chain employs TRBV6-1 and TRBJ2-3; a possible D gene is TRBD2 (7 bases). V was shortened by 1 base and J by 1 base, with 9 bases between the two germline ends. The CDR3 runs to 15 residues. The germline CDR1 and CDR2 sequences are MNHNS and SASEGT. The CDR3 region is CASSEGGGRTDTQYF. The CDR3 DNA is TGTGCCAGCAGTGAAGGGGGGGGGCGCACAGATACGCAGTATTTT.